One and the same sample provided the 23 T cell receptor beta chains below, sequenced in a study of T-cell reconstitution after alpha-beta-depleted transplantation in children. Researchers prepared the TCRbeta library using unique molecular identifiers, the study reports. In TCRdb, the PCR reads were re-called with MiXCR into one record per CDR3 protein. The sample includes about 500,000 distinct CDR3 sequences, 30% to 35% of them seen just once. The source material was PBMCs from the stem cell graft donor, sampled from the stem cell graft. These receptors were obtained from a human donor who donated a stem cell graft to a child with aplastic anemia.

The CDR3 loop reads CASSYTPPGQGYSPLHF. For the CDR3, the DNA is TGTGCCAGCAGTTATACACCACCGGGACAGGGGTACTCACCCCTCCACTTT. The chain carries TRBV6-5 and TRBJ1-6; 10 nucleotides line up with TRBD1. V gave up 3 bases and J gave up 10 bases; unmatched junction bases: 12. The germline V gene has CDR1 MNHEY and CDR2 SVGAGI. This CDR3 contains 17 residues.

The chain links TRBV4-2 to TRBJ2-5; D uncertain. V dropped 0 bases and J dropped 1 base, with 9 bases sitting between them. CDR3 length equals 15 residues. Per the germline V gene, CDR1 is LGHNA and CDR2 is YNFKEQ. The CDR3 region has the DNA TGTGCCAGCAGCCAAGATCCAACAGTCCAAGAGACCCAGTACTTC. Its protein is CASSQDPTVQETQYF.

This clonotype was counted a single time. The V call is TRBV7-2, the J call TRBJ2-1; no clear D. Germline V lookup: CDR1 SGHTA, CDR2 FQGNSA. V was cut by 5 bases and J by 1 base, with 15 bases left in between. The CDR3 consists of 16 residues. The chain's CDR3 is CASSRLQMSSYNEQFF. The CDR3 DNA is TGTGCCAGCAGCCGCCTCCAGATGTCTTCCTACAATGAGCAGTTCTTC. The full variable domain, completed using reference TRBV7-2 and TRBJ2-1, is GAGVSQSPSNKVTEKGKDVELRCDPISGHTALYWYRQSLGQGLEFLIYFQGNSAPDKSGLPSDRFSAERTGGSVSTLTIQRTQQEDSAVYLCASSRLQMSSYNEQFFGPGTRLTVL.

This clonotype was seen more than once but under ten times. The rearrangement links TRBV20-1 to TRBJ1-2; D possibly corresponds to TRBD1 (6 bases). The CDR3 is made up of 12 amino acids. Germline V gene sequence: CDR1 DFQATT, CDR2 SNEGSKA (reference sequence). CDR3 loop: CSLNRVVDGYTF. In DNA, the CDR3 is TGCAGCCTCAACAGGGTAGTGGATGGCTACACCTTC.

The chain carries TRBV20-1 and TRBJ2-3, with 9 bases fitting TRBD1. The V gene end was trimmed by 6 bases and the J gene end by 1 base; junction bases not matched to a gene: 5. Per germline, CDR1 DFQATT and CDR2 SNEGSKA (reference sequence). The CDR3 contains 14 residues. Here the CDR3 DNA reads TGCAGTGCCCGGGGACAGGGAGGCACAGATACGCAGTATTTT. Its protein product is CSARGQGGTDTQYF.

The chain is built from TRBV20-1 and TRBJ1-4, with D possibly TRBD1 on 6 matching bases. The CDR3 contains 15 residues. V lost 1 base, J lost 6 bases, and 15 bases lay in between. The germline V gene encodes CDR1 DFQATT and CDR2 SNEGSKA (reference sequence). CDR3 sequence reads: CSARAPGQPYEKLFF. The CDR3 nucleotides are TGCAGTGCTAGAGCGCCCGGACAGCCTTATGAAAAACTGTTTTTT.

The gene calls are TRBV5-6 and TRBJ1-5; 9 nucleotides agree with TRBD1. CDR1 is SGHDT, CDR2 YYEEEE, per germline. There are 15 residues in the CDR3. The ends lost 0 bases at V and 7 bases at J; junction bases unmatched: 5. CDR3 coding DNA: TGTGCCAGCAGCTTGGCGGGACAGGGTTACCAGCCCCAGCATTTT. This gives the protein CASSLAGQGYQPQHF.

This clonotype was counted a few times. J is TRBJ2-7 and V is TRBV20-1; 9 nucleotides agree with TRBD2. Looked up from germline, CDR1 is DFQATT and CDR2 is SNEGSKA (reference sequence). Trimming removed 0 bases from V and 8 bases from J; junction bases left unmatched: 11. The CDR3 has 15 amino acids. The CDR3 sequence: CSARDWTREGQKQYF. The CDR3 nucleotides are TGCAGTGCTAGAGATTGGACGCGGGAGGGCCAGAAGCAGTACTTC.

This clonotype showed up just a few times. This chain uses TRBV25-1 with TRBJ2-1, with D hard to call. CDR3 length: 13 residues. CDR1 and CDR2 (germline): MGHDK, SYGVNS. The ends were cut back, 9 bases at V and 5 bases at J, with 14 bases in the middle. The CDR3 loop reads CASTTSVHNEQFF. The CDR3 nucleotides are TGTGCCAGTACCACCTCGGTCCACAATGAGCAGTTCTTC.

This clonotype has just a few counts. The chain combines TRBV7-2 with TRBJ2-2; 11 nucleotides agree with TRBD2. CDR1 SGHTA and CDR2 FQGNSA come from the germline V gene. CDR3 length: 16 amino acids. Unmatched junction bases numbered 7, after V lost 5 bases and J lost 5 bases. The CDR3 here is CASSPTSGRKTGELFF. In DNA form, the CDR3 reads TGTGCCAGCAGCCCTACTAGCGGGAGAAAGACCGGGGAGCTGTTTTTT.

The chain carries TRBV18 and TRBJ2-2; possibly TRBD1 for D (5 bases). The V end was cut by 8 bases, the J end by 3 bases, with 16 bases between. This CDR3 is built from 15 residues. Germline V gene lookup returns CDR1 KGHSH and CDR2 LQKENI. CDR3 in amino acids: CASTDDSPYTGELFF. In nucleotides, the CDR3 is TGTGCCAGCACGGATGACAGTCCCTACACCGGGGAGCTGTTTTTT.

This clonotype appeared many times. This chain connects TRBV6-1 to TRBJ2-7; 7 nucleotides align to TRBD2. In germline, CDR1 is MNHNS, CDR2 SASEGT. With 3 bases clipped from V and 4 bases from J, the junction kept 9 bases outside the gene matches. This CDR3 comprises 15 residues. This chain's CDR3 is CASSEGAGVMYEQYV. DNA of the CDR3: TGTGCCAGCAGTGAGGGCGCGGGAGTCATGTACGAGCAGTACGTC.

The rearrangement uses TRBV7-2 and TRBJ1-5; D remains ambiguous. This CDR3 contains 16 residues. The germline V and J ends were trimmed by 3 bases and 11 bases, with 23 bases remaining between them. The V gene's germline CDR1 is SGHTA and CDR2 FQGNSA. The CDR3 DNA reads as TGTGCCAGCAGCTTCCTTGGGAGCGGTGGCCAAGGGACCCAGCATTTT. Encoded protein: CASSFLGSGGQGTQHF.

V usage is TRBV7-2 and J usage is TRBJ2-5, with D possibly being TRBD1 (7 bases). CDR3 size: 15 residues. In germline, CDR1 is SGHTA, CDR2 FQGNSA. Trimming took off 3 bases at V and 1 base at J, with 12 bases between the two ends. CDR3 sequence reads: CASSFQGGRQETQYF. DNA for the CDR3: TGTGCCAGCAGCTTCCAGGGGGGTCGCCAAGAGACCCAGTACTTC.

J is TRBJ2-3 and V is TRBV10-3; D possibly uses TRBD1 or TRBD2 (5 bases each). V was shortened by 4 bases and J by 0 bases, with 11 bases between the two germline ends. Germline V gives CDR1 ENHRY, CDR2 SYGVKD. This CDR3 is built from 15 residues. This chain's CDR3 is CAISGLGESTDTQYF. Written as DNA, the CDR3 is TGTGCCATCAGTGGGTTAGGGGAGAGCACAGATACGCAGTATTTT.

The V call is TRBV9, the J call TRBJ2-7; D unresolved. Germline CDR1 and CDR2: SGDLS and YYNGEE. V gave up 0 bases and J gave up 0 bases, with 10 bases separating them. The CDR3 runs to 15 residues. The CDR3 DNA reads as TGTGCCAGCAGCGTAGCCCCGGACCCCTCCTACGAGCAGTACTTC. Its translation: CASSVAPDPSYEQYF.

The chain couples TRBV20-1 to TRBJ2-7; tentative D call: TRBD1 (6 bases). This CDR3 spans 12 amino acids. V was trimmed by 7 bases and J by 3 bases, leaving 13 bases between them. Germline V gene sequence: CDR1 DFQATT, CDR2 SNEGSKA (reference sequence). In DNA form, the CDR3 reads TGCAGTGTAACAGGGCAGGTCTACGAGCAGTACGTC. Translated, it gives CSVTGQVYEQYV.

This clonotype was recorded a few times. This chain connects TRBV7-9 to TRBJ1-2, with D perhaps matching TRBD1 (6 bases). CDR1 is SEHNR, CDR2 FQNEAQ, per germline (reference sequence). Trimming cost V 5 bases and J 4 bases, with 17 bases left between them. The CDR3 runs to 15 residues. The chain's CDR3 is CASSPGAGWGYGYTF. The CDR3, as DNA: TGTGCCAGCAGCCCAGGGGCGGGTTGGGGCTATGGCTACACCTTC. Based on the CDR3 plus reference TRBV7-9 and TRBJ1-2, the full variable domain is DTGVSQNPRHKITKRGQNVTFRCDPISEHNRLYWYRQTLGQGPEFLTYFQNEAQLEKSRLLSDRFSAERPKGSFSTLEIQRTEQGDSAMYLCASSPGAGWGYGYTFGSGTRLTVV.

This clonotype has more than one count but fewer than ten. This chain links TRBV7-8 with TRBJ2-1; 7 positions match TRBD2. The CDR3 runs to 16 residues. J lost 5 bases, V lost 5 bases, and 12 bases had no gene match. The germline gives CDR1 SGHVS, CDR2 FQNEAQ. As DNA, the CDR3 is TGTGCCAGCAGCCCCACAGCGGGGAGTGGGCACAATGAGCAGTTCTTC. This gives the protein CASSPTAGSGHNEQFF.

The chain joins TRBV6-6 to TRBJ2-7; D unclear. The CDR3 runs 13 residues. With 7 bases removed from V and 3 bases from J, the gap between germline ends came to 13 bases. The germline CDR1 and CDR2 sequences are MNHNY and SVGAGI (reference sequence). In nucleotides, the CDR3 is TGTGCCAGCACCGAACCTGGTAACTACGAGCAGTACTTC. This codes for CASTEPGNYEQYF.

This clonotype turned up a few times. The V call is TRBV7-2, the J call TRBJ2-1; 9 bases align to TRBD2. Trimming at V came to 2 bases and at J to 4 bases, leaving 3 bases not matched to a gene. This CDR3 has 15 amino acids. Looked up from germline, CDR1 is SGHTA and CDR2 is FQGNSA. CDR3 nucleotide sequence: TGTGCCAGCAGCTTAAAAGCGGGAGGTTACAATGAGCAGTTCTTC. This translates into CASSLKAGGYNEQFF.

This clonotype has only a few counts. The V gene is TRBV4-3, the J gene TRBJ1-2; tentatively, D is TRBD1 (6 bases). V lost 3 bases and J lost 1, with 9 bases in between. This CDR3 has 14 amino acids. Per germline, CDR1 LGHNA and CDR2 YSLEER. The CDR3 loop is CASSQGHSNYGYTF. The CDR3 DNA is TGCGCCAGCAGCCAGGGACATAGTAACTATGGCTACACCTTC.

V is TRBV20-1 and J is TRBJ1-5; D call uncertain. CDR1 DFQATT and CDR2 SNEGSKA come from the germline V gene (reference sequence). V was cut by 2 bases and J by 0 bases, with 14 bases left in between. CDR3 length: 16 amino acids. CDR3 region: CSARPEYTNSNQPQHF. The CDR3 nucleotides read TGCAGTGCTAGACCCGAGTATACTAATAGCAATCAGCCCCAGCATTTT.